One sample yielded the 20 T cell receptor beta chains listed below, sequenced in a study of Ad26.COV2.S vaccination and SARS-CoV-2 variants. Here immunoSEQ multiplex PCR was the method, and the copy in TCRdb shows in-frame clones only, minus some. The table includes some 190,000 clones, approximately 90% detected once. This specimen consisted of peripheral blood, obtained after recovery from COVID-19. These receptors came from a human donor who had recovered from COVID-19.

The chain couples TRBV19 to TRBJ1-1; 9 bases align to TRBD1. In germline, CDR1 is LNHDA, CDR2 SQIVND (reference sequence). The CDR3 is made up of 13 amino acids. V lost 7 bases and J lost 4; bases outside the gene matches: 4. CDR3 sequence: CASTSQGATEAFF. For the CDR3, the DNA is TGTGCCAGTACCTCACAGGGGGCCACTGAAGCTTTCTTT.

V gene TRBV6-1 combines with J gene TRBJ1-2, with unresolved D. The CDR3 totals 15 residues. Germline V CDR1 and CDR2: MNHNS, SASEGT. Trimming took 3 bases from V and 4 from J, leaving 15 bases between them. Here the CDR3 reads CASSERSRSAYGYTF. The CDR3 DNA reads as TGTGCCAGCAGTGAGCGGAGCAGGTCAGCCTATGGCTACACCTTC.

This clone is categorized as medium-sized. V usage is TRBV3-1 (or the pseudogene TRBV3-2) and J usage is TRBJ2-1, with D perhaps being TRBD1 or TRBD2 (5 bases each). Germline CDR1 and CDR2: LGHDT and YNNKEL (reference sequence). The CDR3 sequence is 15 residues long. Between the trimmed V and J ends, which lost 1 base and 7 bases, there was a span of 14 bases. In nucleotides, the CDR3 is TGTGCCAGCAGCCAAGGGACGGGGCCCCAAAATGAGCAGTTCTTC. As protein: CASSQGTGPQNEQFF.

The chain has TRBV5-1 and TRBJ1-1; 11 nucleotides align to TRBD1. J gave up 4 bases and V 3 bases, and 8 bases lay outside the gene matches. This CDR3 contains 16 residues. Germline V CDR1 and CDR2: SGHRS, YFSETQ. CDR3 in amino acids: CASSSHPGTGGTEAFF. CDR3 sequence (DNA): TGCGCCAGCAGCTCCCACCCCGGGACAGGGGGCACTGAAGCTTTCTTT.

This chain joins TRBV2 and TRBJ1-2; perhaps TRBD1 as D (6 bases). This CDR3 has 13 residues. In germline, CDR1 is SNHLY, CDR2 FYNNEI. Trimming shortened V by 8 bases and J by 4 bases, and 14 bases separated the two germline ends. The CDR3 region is CASSNWTVYGYTF. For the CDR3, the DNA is TGTGCCAGCTCTAACTGGACAGTCTATGGCTACACCTTC.

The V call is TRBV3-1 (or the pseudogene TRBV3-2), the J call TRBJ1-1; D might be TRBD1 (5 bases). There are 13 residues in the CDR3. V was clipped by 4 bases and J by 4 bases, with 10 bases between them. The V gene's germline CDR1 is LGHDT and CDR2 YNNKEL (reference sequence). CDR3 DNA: TGTGCCAGCAGCCCCCTCGGGGGCACTGAAGCTTTCTTT. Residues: CASSPLGGTEAFF.

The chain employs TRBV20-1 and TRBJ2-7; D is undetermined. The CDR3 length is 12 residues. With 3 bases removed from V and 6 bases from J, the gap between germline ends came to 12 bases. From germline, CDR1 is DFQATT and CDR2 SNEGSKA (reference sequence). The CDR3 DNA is TGCAGTGCTAGTGCTATTTCGGGCGAGCAGTACTTC. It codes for CSASAISGEQYF.

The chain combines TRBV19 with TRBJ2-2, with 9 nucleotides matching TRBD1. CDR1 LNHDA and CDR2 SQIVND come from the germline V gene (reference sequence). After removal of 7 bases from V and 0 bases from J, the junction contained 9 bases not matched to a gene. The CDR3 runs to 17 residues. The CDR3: CASTLGDRVANTGELFF. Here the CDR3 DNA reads TGTGCCAGTACCCTTGGGGACAGGGTCGCGAACACCGGGGAGCTGTTTTTT.

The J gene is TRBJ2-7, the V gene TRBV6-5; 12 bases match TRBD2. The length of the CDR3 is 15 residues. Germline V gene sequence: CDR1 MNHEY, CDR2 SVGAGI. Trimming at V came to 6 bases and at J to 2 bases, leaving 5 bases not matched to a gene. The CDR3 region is CASRGLAGYTYEQYF. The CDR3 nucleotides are TGTGCCAGCAGGGGACTAGCGGGCTATACCTACGAGCAGTACTTC.

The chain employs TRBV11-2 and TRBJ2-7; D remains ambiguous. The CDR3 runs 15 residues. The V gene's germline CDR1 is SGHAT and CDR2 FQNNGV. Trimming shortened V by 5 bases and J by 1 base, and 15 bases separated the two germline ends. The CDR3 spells CASSPRVRRSYEQYF. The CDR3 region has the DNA TGTGCCAGCAGCCCTAGAGTTCGACGATCCTACGAGCAGTACTTC. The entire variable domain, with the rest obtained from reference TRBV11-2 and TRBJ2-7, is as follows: EAGVAQSPRYKIIEKRQSVAFWCNPISGHATLYWYQQILGQGPKLLIQFQNNGVVDDSQLPKDRFSAERLKGVDSTLKIQPAKLEDSAVYLCASSPRVRRSYEQYFGPGTRLTVT.

In DNA, the CDR3 is TGTGCCAGCAGGGTGGGGCCCTATAATTCACCCCTCCACTTT. This codes for CASRVGPYNSPLHF. The chain carries TRBV6-5 and TRBJ1-6, with D tentatively TRBD1 (5 bases). This CDR3 region has 14 residues. Germline V CDR1 and CDR2: MNHEY, SVGAGI. The germline V and J ends were trimmed by 6 bases and 2 bases, with 8 bases remaining between them.

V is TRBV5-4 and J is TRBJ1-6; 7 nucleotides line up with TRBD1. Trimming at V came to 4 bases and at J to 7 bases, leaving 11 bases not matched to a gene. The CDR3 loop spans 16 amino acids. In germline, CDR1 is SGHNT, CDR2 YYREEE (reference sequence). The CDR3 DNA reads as TGTGCCAGCAGCCAAGATACAGGGGCCCTGAATTCACCCCTCCACTTT. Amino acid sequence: CASSQDTGALNSPLHF.

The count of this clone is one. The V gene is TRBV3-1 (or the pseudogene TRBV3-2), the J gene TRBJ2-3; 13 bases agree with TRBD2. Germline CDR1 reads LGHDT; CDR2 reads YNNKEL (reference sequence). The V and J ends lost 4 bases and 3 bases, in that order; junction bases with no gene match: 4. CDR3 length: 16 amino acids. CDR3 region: CASSLGLAGVTDTQYF. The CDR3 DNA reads TGTGCCAGCAGCCTCGGACTAGCGGGAGTAACAGATACGCAGTATTTT.

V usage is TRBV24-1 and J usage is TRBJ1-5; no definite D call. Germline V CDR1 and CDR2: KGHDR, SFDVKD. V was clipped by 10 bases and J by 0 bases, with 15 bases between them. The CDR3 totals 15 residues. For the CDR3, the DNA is TGTGCCACTGGAGGCCGGACCGATAGCAATCAGCCCCAGCATTTT. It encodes CATGGRTDSNQPQHF.

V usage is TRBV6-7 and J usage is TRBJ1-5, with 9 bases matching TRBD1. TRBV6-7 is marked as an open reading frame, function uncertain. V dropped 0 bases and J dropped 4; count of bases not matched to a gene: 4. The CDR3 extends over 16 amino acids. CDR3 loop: CASSYSRTGVNQPQHF. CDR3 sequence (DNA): TGTGCCAGCAGTTACTCTCGGACAGGGGTAAATCAGCCCCAGCATTTT.

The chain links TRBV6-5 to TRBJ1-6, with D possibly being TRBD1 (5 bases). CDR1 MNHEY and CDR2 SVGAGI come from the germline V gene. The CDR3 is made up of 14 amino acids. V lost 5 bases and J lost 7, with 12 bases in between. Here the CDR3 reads CASSPRWDNSPLHF. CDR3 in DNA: TGTGCCAGCAGTCCCCGCTGGGACAATTCACCCCTCCACTTT.

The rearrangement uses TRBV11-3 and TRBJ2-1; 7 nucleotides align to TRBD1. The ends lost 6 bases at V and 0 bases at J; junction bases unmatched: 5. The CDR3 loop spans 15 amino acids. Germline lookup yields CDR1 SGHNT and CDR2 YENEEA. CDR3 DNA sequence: TGTGCCAGCAGTTACCGACAGGGCTCCTACAATGAGCAGTTCTTC. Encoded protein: CASSYRQGSYNEQFF.

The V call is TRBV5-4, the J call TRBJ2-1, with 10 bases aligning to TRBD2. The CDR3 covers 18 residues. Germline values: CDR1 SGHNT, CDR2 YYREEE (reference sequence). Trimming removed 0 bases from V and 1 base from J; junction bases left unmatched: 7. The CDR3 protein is CASSLGAGGRRSYNEQFF. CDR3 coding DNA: TGTGCCAGCAGCTTGGGAGCGGGGGGGCGTCGGTCCTACAATGAGCAGTTCTTC.

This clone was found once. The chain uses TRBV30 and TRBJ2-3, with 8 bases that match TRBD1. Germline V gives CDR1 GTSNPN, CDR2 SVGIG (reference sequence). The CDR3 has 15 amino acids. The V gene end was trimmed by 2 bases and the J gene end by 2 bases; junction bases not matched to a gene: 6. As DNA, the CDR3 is TGTGCCTGGAGTCTTACAGGGGGTCACACAGATACGCAGTATTTT. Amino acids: CAWSLTGGHTDTQYF.

Written as DNA, the CDR3 is TGTGCCAGTAGTATCTTAGCGGGGCAAGATACGCAGTATTTT. Protein: CASSILAGQDTQYF. This chain links TRBV19 with TRBJ2-3, with TRBD2 matching 8 bases. V lost 3 bases to trimming and J lost 5 bases; unmatched junction nucleotides: 4. The CDR3 spans 14 residues. The germline gives CDR1 LNHDA, CDR2 SQIVND (reference sequence).